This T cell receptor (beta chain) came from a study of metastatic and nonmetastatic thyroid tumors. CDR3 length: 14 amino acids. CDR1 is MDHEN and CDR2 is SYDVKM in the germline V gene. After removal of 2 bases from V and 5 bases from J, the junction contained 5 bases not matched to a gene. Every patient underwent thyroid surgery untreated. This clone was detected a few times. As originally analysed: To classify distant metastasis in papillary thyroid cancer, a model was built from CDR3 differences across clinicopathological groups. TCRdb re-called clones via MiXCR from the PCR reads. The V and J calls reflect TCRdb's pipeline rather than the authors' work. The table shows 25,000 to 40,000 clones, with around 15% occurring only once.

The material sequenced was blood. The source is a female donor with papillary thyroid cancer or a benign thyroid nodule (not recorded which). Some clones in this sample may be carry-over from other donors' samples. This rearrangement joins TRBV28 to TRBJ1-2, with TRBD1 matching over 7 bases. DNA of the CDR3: TGTGCCAGCAGTTTAAAGGGGGCGTGGTATGGCTACACCTTC. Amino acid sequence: CASSLKGAWYGYTF.